These T cell receptor beta chains were read from a single sample in a study of blood T cell repertoires in COVID-19. Data came from immunoSEQ multiplex PCR; TCRdb stores just in-frame clones and leaves some out. This table has some 30,000 clones, over 75% appearing once. Input material: peripheral blood. The receptors stem from a woman aged 55-70 years with active COVID-19. Both conserved end residues are part of each CDR3. The D gene is left open where the match is weak. Clone size is given for some rows only: seen once, a few or many times, or a class if the clone is expanded.

CDR3nt: TGTGCCAGTAGTCCCCGGACTAGCGGATACAACACCGGGGAGCTGTTTTTT; CDR3aa: CASSPRTSGYNTGELFF; len: 17; d_gene: TRBD2; abundance: .; v_gene: TRBV19; j_gene: TRBJ2-2
CDR3nt: TGTGCCAGCAGCAGAAGGAAGGGACAGCACTCCTACGAGCAGTACTTC; CDR3aa: CASSRRKGQHSYEQYF; len: 16; d_gene: .; abundance: .; v_gene: TRBV21-1; j_gene: TRBJ2-7
CDR3nt: TGTGCCAGCAGCCAAGACGAGTACCCGGGCAATCAGCCCCAGCATTTT; CDR3aa: CASSQDEYPGNQPQHF; len: 16; d_gene: .; abundance: .; v_gene: TRBV14; j_gene: TRBJ1-5
CDR3nt: TGTGCCAGCAGCCAGGTTGGGCGGGGGGCCGAGCAGTACTTC; CDR3aa: CASSQVGRGAEQYF; len: 14; d_gene: TRBD2; abundance: .; v_gene: TRBV14; j_gene: TRBJ2-7
CDR3nt: TGCAGCGCTTCGACAGACAGCTGGGATGAGCAGTTCTTC; CDR3aa: CSASTDSWDEQFF; len: 13; d_gene: .; abundance: .; v_gene: TRBV29-1; j_gene: TRBJ2-1
CDR3nt: TGTGCCAGCAGTCGCGAGAGGGCTCAGCCCCAGCATTTT; CDR3aa: CASSRERAQPQHF; len: 13; d_gene: .; abundance: .; v_gene: TRBV6-6; j_gene: TRBJ1-5
CDR3nt: TGTGCCAGCAGCCAATCGTACGAGCAGTACTTC; CDR3aa: CASSQSYEQYF; len: 11; d_gene: .; abundance: few; v_gene: TRBV3-1/TRBV3-2; j_gene: TRBJ2-7
CDR3nt: TGTGCCAGTGGACAGGGCTATGGCTACACCTTC; CDR3aa: CASGQGYGYTF; len: 11; d_gene: TRBD1; abundance: .; v_gene: TRBV11-2; j_gene: TRBJ1-2
CDR3nt: TGTGCCTGGAGTGTCCGTCCTACTGAAGCTTTCTTT; CDR3aa: CAWSVRPTEAFF; len: 12; d_gene: .; abundance: .; v_gene: TRBV30; j_gene: TRBJ1-1
CDR3nt: TGTGCCAGCAGCGTATCGCCCTCTAGCGAGCAGTACTTC; CDR3aa: CASSVSPSSEQYF; len: 13; d_gene: .; abundance: .; v_gene: TRBV9; j_gene: TRBJ2-7
CDR3nt: TGTGCCAGCAGTCCATATACAGGGGGCGCTAAGGGTGGCTACACCTTC; CDR3aa: CASSPYTGGAKGGYTF; len: 16; d_gene: TRBD1; abundance: .; v_gene: TRBV28; j_gene: TRBJ1-2
CDR3nt: TGTGCCAGCACAGACTCTATCAGGGGGGAGAATGAAAAACTGTTTTTT; CDR3aa: CASTDSIRGENEKLFF; len: 16; d_gene: TRBD1; abundance: .; v_gene: TRBV2; j_gene: TRBJ1-4
CDR3nt: TGTGCCAGCACCCAGGGGGCGGGGGTTAACGAGCAGTACTTC; CDR3aa: CASTQGAGVNEQYF; len: 14; d_gene: .; abundance: .; v_gene: TRBV6-5; j_gene: TRBJ2-7
CDR3nt: TGTGCCATCAGGACTAGCGGGGGTTCAGATACGCAGTATTTT; CDR3aa: CAIRTSGGSDTQYF; len: 14; d_gene: TRBD2; abundance: .; v_gene: TRBV10-3; j_gene: TRBJ2-3
CDR3nt: TGTGCCAGCAGCTTGACAGCTGCCTCTGGGGCCAACGTCCTGACTTTC; CDR3aa: CASSLTAASGANVLTF; len: 16; d_gene: .; abundance: .; v_gene: TRBV11-2; j_gene: TRBJ2-6
CDR3nt: TGTGCCAGCAGCCCCGGACTAGAGTGGAAAGAGACCCAGTACTTC; CDR3aa: CASSPGLEWKETQYF; len: 15; d_gene: TRBD2; abundance: .; v_gene: TRBV7-9; j_gene: TRBJ2-5
CDR3nt: TGTGCCAGCAGCTTAGAGGGGACAGCTGGAAACACCATATATTTT; CDR3aa: CASSLEGTAGNTIYF; len: 15; d_gene: TRBD1; abundance: few; v_gene: TRBV11-2; j_gene: TRBJ1-3
CDR3nt: TGCGCCAGCAGCCCGCTCACAGTAATGAACACTGAAGCTTTCTTT; CDR3aa: CASSPLTVMNTEAFF; len: 15; d_gene: .; abundance: .; v_gene: TRBV4-1; j_gene: TRBJ1-1
CDR3nt: TGTGCCAGCAGCCGCGGACAGGGCATCCGCACAGATACGCAGTATTTT; CDR3aa: CASSRGQGIRTDTQYF; len: 16; d_gene: TRBD1; abundance: .; v_gene: TRBV3-1/TRBV3-2; j_gene: TRBJ2-3
CDR3nt: TGTGCCACCAGCAGAGGGGGACAGGGTCGAGAAAAACTGTTTTTT; CDR3aa: CATSRGGQGREKLFF; len: 15; d_gene: TRBD1; abundance: .; v_gene: TRBV15; j_gene: TRBJ1-4
CDR3nt: TGCGCCAGCAGCTTGTCTCCCGACTGGAGCTCCTACAATGAGCAGTTCTTC; CDR3aa: CASSLSPDWSSYNEQFF; len: 17; d_gene: .; abundance: .; v_gene: TRBV5-1; j_gene: TRBJ2-1
CDR3nt: TGTGCCATCAGTGGGACAGGGGATGAGCAGTTCTTC; CDR3aa: CAISGTGDEQFF; len: 12; d_gene: TRBD1; abundance: .; v_gene: TRBV10-3; j_gene: TRBJ2-1
CDR3nt: TGTGCCTGTGCCGGGGGCGGGAGCTACGAGCAGTACTTC; CDR3aa: CACAGGGSYEQYF; len: 13; d_gene: .; abundance: .; v_gene: TRBV30; j_gene: TRBJ2-7
CDR3nt: TGCGCCAGCAGCCCAGCGGGAGAGATTTACAATGAGCAGTTCTTC; CDR3aa: CASSPAGEIYNEQFF; len: 15; d_gene: TRBD2; abundance: .; v_gene: TRBV5-1; j_gene: TRBJ2-1
CDR3nt: TGCGCCAGCAGCCACCCGCCCAGGGCCCGAGGAGCTGAAGCTTTCTTT; CDR3aa: CASSHPPRARGAEAFF; len: 16; d_gene: .; abundance: .; v_gene: TRBV4-1; j_gene: TRBJ1-1
CDR3nt: TGTGCCAGCAGTTTTCGAGCGAATACCGGGGAGCTGTTTTTT; CDR3aa: CASSFRANTGELFF; len: 14; d_gene: .; abundance: few; v_gene: TRBV28; j_gene: TRBJ2-2
CDR3nt: TGTGCCAGCAGTTGGACAGGGGTTAATGAGCAGTTCTTC; CDR3aa: CASSWTGVNEQFF; len: 13; d_gene: TRBD1; abundance: .; v_gene: TRBV27; j_gene: TRBJ2-1
CDR3nt: TGTGCAAGTCGCTTAGGAGTGTTCGGGGGGGGCCGGGTTCAGCCCCAGCATTTT; CDR3aa: CASRLGVFGGGRVQPQHF; len: 18; d_gene: .; abundance: once; v_gene: TRBV12-2; j_gene: TRBJ1-5
CDR3nt: TGTGCCAGCAGTTTGGGGGGGAACACCATATATTTT; CDR3aa: CASSLGGNTIYF; len: 12; d_gene: .; abundance: .; v_gene: TRBV28; j_gene: TRBJ1-3
CDR3nt: TGTGCCAGCAGCGTATATCCGGGGGTCCTCTCCTACAATGAGCAGTTCTTC; CDR3aa: CASSVYPGVLSYNEQFF; len: 17; d_gene: .; abundance: .; v_gene: TRBV9; j_gene: TRBJ2-1
CDR3nt: TGTGCCAGCAGCTTAGGGACTAGCGGAAACAATGAGCAGTTCTTC; CDR3aa: CASSLGTSGNNEQFF; len: 15; d_gene: TRBD2; abundance: .; v_gene: TRBV27; j_gene: TRBJ2-1
CDR3nt: TGTGCCAGCAGTGAAGCTCCAGGTTCCGCCGGGGAGCTGTTTTTT; CDR3aa: CASSEAPGSAGELFF; len: 15; d_gene: .; abundance: .; v_gene: TRBV2; j_gene: TRBJ2-2
CDR3nt: TGTGCCAGCGCTGTTTGGAGCACTGAAGCTTTCTTT; CDR3aa: CASAVWSTEAFF; len: 12; d_gene: .; abundance: .; v_gene: TRBV7-2; j_gene: TRBJ1-1
CDR3nt: TGTGCCAGCAGCGTAGGCCCCGGGGATGCCGGGGAGCTGTTTTTT; CDR3aa: CASSVGPGDAGELFF; len: 15; d_gene: .; abundance: .; v_gene: TRBV9; j_gene: TRBJ2-2
CDR3nt: TGTGCCAGCAGTAGACAGCCCGGAAGGTTCACTGAAGCTTTCTTT; CDR3aa: CASSRQPGRFTEAFF; len: 15; d_gene: .; abundance: .; v_gene: TRBV6-5; j_gene: TRBJ1-1
CDR3nt: TGTGCCAGCAGTTTTCGGGAGACCCAGTACTTC; CDR3aa: CASSFRETQYF; len: 11; d_gene: .; abundance: .; v_gene: TRBV12-3/TRBV12-4; j_gene: TRBJ2-5
CDR3nt: TGTGCCAGCAGCCCCCGGGCGGGGGGGCTTGGAGATACGCAGTATTTT; CDR3aa: CASSPRAGGLGDTQYF; len: 16; d_gene: TRBD2; abundance: .; v_gene: TRBV7-2; j_gene: TRBJ2-3
CDR3nt: TGTGCCAGCTCACGGGGCACACAAGAGACCCAGTACTTC; CDR3aa: CASSRGTQETQYF; len: 13; d_gene: .; abundance: .; v_gene: TRBV18; j_gene: TRBJ2-5
CDR3nt: TGTGCCAGCAGCCAAGATTTCGCGGGGGGCACCTACGAGCAGTACTTC; CDR3aa: CASSQDFAGGTYEQYF; len: 16; d_gene: TRBD2; abundance: .; v_gene: TRBV4-2; j_gene: TRBJ2-7
CDR3nt: TGTGCCAGCAGCTTGGTGCGGAACGCCTACAATGAGCAGTTCTTC; CDR3aa: CASSLVRNAYNEQFF; len: 15; d_gene: .; abundance: .; v_gene: TRBV5-5; j_gene: TRBJ2-1
CDR3nt: TGTGCCAGCAGCTTGGGACAGGGACATGAAAAACTGTTTTTT; CDR3aa: CASSLGQGHEKLFF; len: 14; d_gene: TRBD1; abundance: .; v_gene: TRBV7-8; j_gene: TRBJ1-4
CDR3nt: TGTGCCAGCAGCCGAGGGGGGGTCCAAGAGACCCAGTACTTC; CDR3aa: CASSRGGVQETQYF; len: 14; d_gene: .; abundance: .; v_gene: TRBV3-1/TRBV3-2; j_gene: TRBJ2-5
CDR3nt: TGTGCCAGCGGGGGACAGATCGGAAACACCATATATTTT; CDR3aa: CASGGQIGNTIYF; len: 13; d_gene: TRBD1; abundance: .; v_gene: TRBV6-5; j_gene: TRBJ1-3
CDR3nt: TGTGCCAGCAGGTCGGGGGTCTCGTTCTTTGAAAAACTGTTTTTT; CDR3aa: CASRSGVSFFEKLFF; len: 15; d_gene: .; abundance: .; v_gene: TRBV28; j_gene: TRBJ1-4